This TCR beta chain was observed in a study of shared clonotypes between healthy human individuals. The overall study: A couple of women and a few men aged 18 to 49 made up the donors.

Terminally differentiated effector memory CD45RA+ cells were excluded from the naive CD8 cells, which were CD45RO-negative and positively selected for CCR7. The study enrolled healthy HIV-negative adults without recent acute infections or vaccinations as donors. For sorted subsets, 150 to 200 ng DNA per replicate equaled about 27,000 T cell genomes. Method: immunoSEQ multiplex PCR; TCRdb's copy keeps in-frame clones and lacks some. Here the sample spans some 2.1 million clones, about 95% being singletons. Germline values: CDR1 SQVTM, CDR2 ANQGSEA. This CDR3 is 20 amino acids long. Trimming left V 3 bases short and J 3 bases short, with 30 bases between.

Source material: naive CD8+ T cells sorted from blood. This clonotype originated in a man in his late teens or twenties in good health. This sequence joins TRBV29-1 and TRBJ2-1; D possibly corresponds to TRBD2 (7 bases). In nucleotides, the CDR3 is TGCAGCGTTGAGGGGGCTGTTGGGGCGGGAGTGACCGAAAACTACAATGAGCAGTTCTTC. Translated: CSVEGAVGAGVTENYNEQFF.